These 13 T cell receptor beta chains were all obtained from the same sample, sequenced in a study of metastatic and nonmetastatic thyroid tumors (dated by TCRdb to the early 2020s). The library relied on PCR. The sequencing machine was an Illumina HiSeq 4000. TCRdb applied fastp at Q25 and MiXCR to the public reads, then kept only in-frame beta chains. The sample yields approximately 7,000 clones; around 29% were counted once. Of the sample, 15% to 20% falls within the top ten clones. Before undergoing thyroid surgery, none of the patients had been given any kind of treatment. The specimen sequenced was adjacent normal tissue. The receptors shown here come from a male donor with papillary thyroid cancer or a benign thyroid nodule (not recorded which). Some clones in this sample may be carry-over from other donors' samples.

Judged by abundance, this clone is medium-sized. The chain carries TRBV11-2 and TRBJ2-1; D unresolved. This CDR3 contains 15 residues. CDR1 SGHAT and CDR2 FQNNGV come from the germline V gene. V was clipped by 1 base and J by 4 bases, with 11 bases between them. The CDR3 bases are TGTGCCAGCAGCTTAGGAGTCGGCAAATACAATGAGCAGTTCTTC. It is translated as CASSLGVGKYNEQFF.

This clone appeared a few times. The chain is built from TRBV15 and TRBJ2-7; D gene uncertain. Trimming pared 4 bases from V and 0 bases from J, leaving 10 bases between. This CDR3 has 14 amino acids. Germline CDR1 and CDR2: LNHNV and YYDKDF (reference sequence). CDR3 nucleotide sequence: TGTGCCACCAGCATATCTACAGACTCCTACGAGCAGTACTTC. It encodes CATSISTDSYEQYF.

In its sample, this clone is large. This sequence joins TRBV27 and TRBJ2-1, with 8 nucleotides matching TRBD1. The length of the CDR3 is 13 residues. The J segment lost 5 bases and the V segment lost 7 bases, leaving 4 bases of the junction unmatched. Per the germline V gene, CDR1 is MNHEY and CDR2 is SMNVEV (reference sequence). The CDR3 DNA follows: TGTGCCAGCATGGACAGGGAGAACAATGAGCAGTTCTTC. Its translation: CASMDRENNEQFF.

By sample share, this clone is medium-sized. V and J are TRBV15 and TRBJ2-7; D call uncertain. Germline V gives CDR1 LNHNV, CDR2 YYDKDF (reference sequence). V dropped 0 bases and J dropped 4 bases, with 4 bases sitting between them. The CDR3 is 12 residues long. The CDR3 is CATSREGYEQYF. CDR3 bases: TGTGCCACCAGCAGAGAAGGATACGAGCAGTACTTC.

The genes are TRBV6-1 and TRBJ1-3; possible D gene TRBD1, 5 bases. V shed 6 bases and J shed 2 bases, with 8 bases lying between them. In germline, CDR1 is MNHNS, CDR2 SASEGT. The length of the CDR3 is 13 residues. CDR3 sequence: CASRRGTGNTIYF. The CDR3, as DNA: TGTGCCAGCAGAAGGGGTACTGGAAACACCATATATTTT.

The genes are TRBV6-1 and TRBJ2-1, with TRBD2 identical over 8 bases. The germline gives CDR1 MNHNS, CDR2 SASEGT. The V and J ends lost 8 bases and 8 bases, in that order; junction bases with no gene match: 14. This CDR3 comprises 15 residues. CDR3 nucleotides: TGTGCCAGCCTCATTTCACTAGCGGTTAGCGATGAGCAGTTCTTC. This codes for CASLISLAVSDEQFF.

This clone is medium-sized by share. The chain joins TRBV10-3 to TRBJ2-7, with TRBD1 as a possible D gene (6 bases). V lost 10 bases, J lost 0 bases, and 10 bases lay in between. The germline V gene encodes CDR1 ENHRY and CDR2 SYGVKD. The CDR3 is 12 residues long. The CDR3 reads CATWDNSYEQYF. The CDR3 DNA reads as TGTGCCACTTGGGACAACTCCTACGAGCAGTACTTC.

This clone showed up just a few times. The rearrangement joins TRBV30 to TRBJ1-4; D is uncertain. CDR1 and CDR2 from the germline V gene are GTSNPN and SVGIG (reference sequence). The V end was cut by 2 bases, the J end by 4 bases, with 8 bases between. CDR3 length: 13 residues. CDR3 coding DNA: TGTGCCTGGAGTTTTGCGGTTAATGAAAAACTGTTTTTT. Amino acids: CAWSFAVNEKLFF.

J is TRBJ1-6 and V is TRBV24-1; 7 bases line up with TRBD1. Germline assignment: CDR1 KGHDR and CDR2 SFDVKD. Trimming cost V 11 bases and J 5 bases; bases outside gene matches: 20. CDR3 length: 18 residues. CDR3 nucleotide sequence: TGTGCCATTCACCTATCCTTCCGGGACAGAAGTAATAATTCACCCCTCCACTTT. Amino acid sequence: CAIHLSFRDRSNNSPLHF.

This clone was observed many times. The V and J genes are TRBV28 and TRBJ1-6; D is uncertain. Trimming cost V 6 bases and J 9 bases, with 12 bases left between them. The CDR3 is 13 amino acids. CDR1 is MDHEN and CDR2 is SYDVKM in the germline V gene. The CDR3 region has the DNA TGTGCCAGCAGCCTTTCTGGAGGTTCACCCCTCCACTTT. It specifies CASSLSGGSPLHF.

This clone is judged medium-sized. The chain employs TRBV7-9 and TRBJ1-1; possibly TRBD1 for D (5 bases). Looked up from germline, CDR1 is SEHNR and CDR2 is FQNEAQ (reference sequence). V was pared by 11 bases and J by 6 bases, with 16 bases between. The CDR3 length is 12 residues. The CDR3 sequence: CAGSTSGPEAFF. CDR3 coding DNA: TGTGCCGGATCGACCTCGGGGCCTGAAGCTTTCTTT.

This clone was seen many times. V is TRBV4-1 and J is TRBJ2-6; no clear D. Germline-derived CDR1 and CDR2 are MGHRA and YSYEKL. Trimming shortened V by 0 bases and J by 0 bases, and 3 bases separated the two germline ends. The CDR3 has 15 amino acids. DNA of the CDR3: TGCGCCAGCAGCCAAGATCCCTCTGGGGCCAACGTCCTGACTTTC. Translated: CASSQDPSGANVLTF.

Comments on this clone: The missing conserved phenylalanine or tryptophan at the end of this CDR3 makes a read error likely. It is unclear where the CDR3 begins or ends on the DNA, so no DNA is shown, and the CDR3 is as TCRdb lists it. The V and J genes are TRBV6-2 or TRBV6-3 and TRBJ2-7; the table's D call of TRBD1 was not tested on the DNA. Including both end residues, the CDR3 is 14 amino acids long. CDR1 is MNHEY and CDR2 is SVGEGT in the germline V gene. CDR3 in amino acids: CASKSKNFDRKKYL.